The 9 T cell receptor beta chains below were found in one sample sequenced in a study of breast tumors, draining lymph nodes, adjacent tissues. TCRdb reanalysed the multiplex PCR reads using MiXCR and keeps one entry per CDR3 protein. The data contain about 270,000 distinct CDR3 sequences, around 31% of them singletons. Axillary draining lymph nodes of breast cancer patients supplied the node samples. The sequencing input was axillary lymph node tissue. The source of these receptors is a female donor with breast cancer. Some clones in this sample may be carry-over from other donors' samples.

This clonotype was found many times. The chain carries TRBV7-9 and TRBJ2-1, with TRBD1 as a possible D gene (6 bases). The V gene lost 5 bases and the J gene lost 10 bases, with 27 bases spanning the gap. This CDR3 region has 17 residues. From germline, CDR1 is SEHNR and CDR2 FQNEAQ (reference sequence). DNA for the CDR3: TGTGCCAGCAGCATACCCCGGGACATGCGTACTAACAGGGAGCAGTTCTTC. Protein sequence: CASSIPRDMRTNREQFF.

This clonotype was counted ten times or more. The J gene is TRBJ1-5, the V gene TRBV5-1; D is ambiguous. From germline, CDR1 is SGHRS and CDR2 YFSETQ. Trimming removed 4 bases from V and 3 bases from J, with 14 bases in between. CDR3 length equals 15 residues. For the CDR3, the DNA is TGCGCCAGCAGCGCAGACCCCACCGACAATCAGCCCCAGCATTTT. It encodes CASSADPTDNQPQHF.

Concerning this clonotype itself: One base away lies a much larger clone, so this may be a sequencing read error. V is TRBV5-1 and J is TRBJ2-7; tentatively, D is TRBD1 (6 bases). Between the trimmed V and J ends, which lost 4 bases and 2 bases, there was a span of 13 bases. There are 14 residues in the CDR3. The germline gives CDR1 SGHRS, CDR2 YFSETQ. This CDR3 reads CASSITDRTYEQYF. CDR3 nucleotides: TGCGCCAGCAGCATCACGGACAGAACCTACGAGCAGTACTTC.

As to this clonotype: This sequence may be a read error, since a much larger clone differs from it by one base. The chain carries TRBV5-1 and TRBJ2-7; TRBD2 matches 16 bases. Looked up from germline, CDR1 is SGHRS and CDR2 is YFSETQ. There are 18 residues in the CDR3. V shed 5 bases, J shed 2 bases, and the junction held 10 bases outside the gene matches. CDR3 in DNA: TGCGCCAGCAGACCGGGACTAGCGGGAGGGCAAAGCGCCTACGAGCAGTACTTC. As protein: CASRPGLAGGQSAYEQYF. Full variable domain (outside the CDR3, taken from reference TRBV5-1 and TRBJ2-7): KAGVTQTPRYLIKTRGQQVTLSCSPISGHRSVSWYQQTPGQGLQFLFEYFSETQRNKGNFPGRFSGRQFSNSRSEMNVSTLELGDSALYLCASRPGLAGGQSAYEQYFGPGTRLTVT.

The CDR3 DNA reads TGTGCCAGCAGTTTACAGGCGGCAGATACGCAGTATTTT. It translates to CASSLQAADTQYF. The J gene is TRBJ2-3, the V gene TRBV2; tentatively, D is TRBD1 (5 bases). Looked up from germline, CDR1 is SNHLY and CDR2 is FYNNEI. V was shortened by 5 bases and J by 4 bases, with 10 bases between the two germline ends. This CDR3 spans 13 amino acids.

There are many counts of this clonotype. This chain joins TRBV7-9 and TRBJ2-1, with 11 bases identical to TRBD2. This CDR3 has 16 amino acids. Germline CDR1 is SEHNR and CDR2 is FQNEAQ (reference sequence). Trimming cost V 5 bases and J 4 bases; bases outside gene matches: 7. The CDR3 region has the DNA TGTGCCAGCAGCGACGGGACTAGCGGCCCATACAATGAGCAGTTCTTC. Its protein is CASSDGTSGPYNEQFF.

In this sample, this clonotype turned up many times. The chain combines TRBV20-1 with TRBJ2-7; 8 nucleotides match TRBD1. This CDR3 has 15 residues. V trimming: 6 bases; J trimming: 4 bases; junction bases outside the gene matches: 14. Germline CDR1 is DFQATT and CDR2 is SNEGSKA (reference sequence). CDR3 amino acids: CSASSPGGSFYEQYF. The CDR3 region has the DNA TGCAGTGCGAGCAGCCCAGGGGGCAGCTTTTACGAGCAGTACTTC.

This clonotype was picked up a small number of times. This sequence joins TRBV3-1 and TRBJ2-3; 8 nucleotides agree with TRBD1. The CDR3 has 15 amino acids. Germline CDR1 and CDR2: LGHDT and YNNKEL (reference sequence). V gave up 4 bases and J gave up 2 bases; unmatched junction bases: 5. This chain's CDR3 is CASSPGQGFTDTQYF. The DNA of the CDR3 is TGTGCCAGCAGCCCCGGACAGGGTTTCACAGATACGCAGTATTTT.

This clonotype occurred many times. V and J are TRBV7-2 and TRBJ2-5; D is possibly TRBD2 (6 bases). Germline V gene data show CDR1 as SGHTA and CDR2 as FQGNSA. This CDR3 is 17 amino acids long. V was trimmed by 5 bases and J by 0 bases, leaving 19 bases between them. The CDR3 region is CASSPRWGSGNQETQYF. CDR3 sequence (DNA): TGTGCCAGCAGCCCGCGGTGGGGTAGCGGCAACCAAGAGACCCAGTACTTC.